These 24 T cell receptor beta chains were all obtained from the same sample, sequenced in a study of blood T cell repertoires in COVID-19. Repertoires were generated with immunoSEQ multiplex PCR, while TCRdb's copy carries only in-frame clones and drops some. In the table there are 89,000 or so clones, approximately 85% of which are singletons. The sample comprised peripheral blood. The receptors shown here come from a man aged 45-65 years with active COVID-19.

This clone is a singleton in its sample. The chain recombines TRBV9 with TRBJ2-5; TRBD1 might be the D (5 bases). This CDR3 comprises 17 residues. Germline CDR1 SGDLS, CDR2 YYNGEE. The germline V and J ends were trimmed by 0 bases and 2 bases, with 17 bases remaining between them. CDR3 region: CASSVGPPTGSQETQYF. The CDR3 DNA is TGTGCCAGCAGCGTAGGCCCCCCAACAGGATCTCAAGAGACCCAGTACTTC.

The chain couples TRBV4-3 to TRBJ1-3, with 9 bases matching TRBD1. Germline loops: CDR1 LGHNA, CDR2 YSLEER. The CDR3 has 19 amino acids. V lost 0 bases to trimming and J lost 0 bases; unmatched junction nucleotides: 9. In DNA form, the CDR3 reads TGCGCCAGCAGCCAAGATATCAGGGACAGGGTCAGCTCTGGAAACACCATATATTTT. Its protein product is CASSQDIRDRVSSGNTIYF.

V gene TRBV6-2 or TRBV6-3 combines with J gene TRBJ2-1, with 9 bases aligning to TRBD2. Germline loops: CDR1 MNHEY, CDR2 SVGEGT. The trim removed 2 bases at V and 2 bases at J, leaving 4 bases unmatched. This CDR3 region has 16 residues. Here the CDR3 DNA reads TGTGCCAGCAGTTACGGAGGCGGGGGGGCCTACAATGAGCAGTTCTTC. Translation: CASSYGGGGAYNEQFF.

V and J are TRBV6-2 or TRBV6-3 and TRBJ2-3; TRBD1 aligns across 9 bases. The trim removed 4 bases at V and 0 bases at J, leaving 8 bases unmatched. Germline CDR1 and CDR2: MNHEY and SVGEGT. This CDR3 comprises 17 residues. The CDR3 region is CASSFRDRATSTDTQYF. The CDR3 bases are TGTGCCAGCAGTTTCCGGGACAGGGCGACTAGCACAGATACGCAGTATTTT.

The rearrangement uses TRBV9 and TRBJ2-2, with 11 bases aligning to TRBD2. Germline V lookup: CDR1 SGDLS, CDR2 YYNGEE. With 1 base clipped from V and 6 bases from J, the junction kept 5 bases outside the gene matches. CDR3 length equals 16 residues. CDR3: CASSVLAGGGAGELFF. Written as DNA, the CDR3 is TGTGCCAGCAGCGTACTAGCGGGAGGAGGGGCCGGGGAGCTGTTTTTT. Using reference TRBV9 and TRBJ2-2 for the parts outside the CDR3, the full variable domain is DSGVTQTPKHLITATGQRVTLRCSPRSGDLSVYWYQQSLDQGLQFLIQYYNGEERAKGNILERFSAQQFPDLHSELNLSSLELGDSALYFCASSVLAGGGAGELFFGEGSRLTVL.

This chain links TRBV19 with TRBJ1-2; TRBD1 matches 7 bases. Germline CDR1 and CDR2: LNHDA and SQIVND (reference sequence). This CDR3 has 14 residues. After removal of 5 bases from V and 4 bases from J, the junction contained 7 bases not matched to a gene. CDR3 DNA sequence: TGTGCCAGTAGTGTAAGGGACAGTATCTATGGCTACACCTTC. It translates to CASSVRDSIYGYTF.

The chain is built from TRBV19 and TRBJ2-5; 9 bases map to TRBD1. The CDR3 is 14 amino acids. Germline loops: CDR1 LNHDA, CDR2 SQIVND (reference sequence). The ends lost 5 bases at V and 6 bases at J; junction bases unmatched: 7. CDR3 in amino acids: CASSQGQGVQTQYF. In DNA, the CDR3 is TGTGCCAGTAGTCAGGGACAGGGCGTGCAGACCCAGTACTTC.

This clone was seen just once. Its ends do not fully match the called genes, so a read error is possible. This chain links TRBV9 with TRBJ2-5; a weak D match, TRBD1 (5 bases). This CDR3 comprises 15 residues. The germline CDR1 and CDR2 sequences are SGDLS and YYNGEE. Written as DNA, the CDR3 is TGTGCCAGCAGCGTAGAGGCGGACACCCAAGAGGCCCAGTACTTC. The encoded protein is CASSVEADTQEAQYF. Full variable domain (missing parts from reference TRBV9 and TRBJ2-5): DSGVTQTPKHLITATGQRVTLRCSPRSGDLSVYWYQQSLDQGLQFLIQYYNGEERAKGNILERFSAQQFPDLHSELNLSSLELGDSALYFCASSVEADTQEAQYFGPGTRLLVL.

The rearrangement links TRBV4-2 to TRBJ1-2; D remains ambiguous. This CDR3 is 14 amino acids long. V shed 0 bases and J shed 3 bases, with 8 bases lying between them. Germline CDR1 is LGHNA and CDR2 is YNFKEQ. CDR3 bases: TGTGCCAGCAGCCAAGATCCCGGGTACTATGGCTACACCTTC. This sequence encodes CASSQDPGYYGYTF.

CDR3 loop: CASSGPGQGISAFF. The CDR3 DNA reads as TGTGCCAGCAGCGGACCGGGACAGGGAATTTCAGCTTTCTTT. This chain connects TRBV7-9 to TRBJ1-1; 9 positions agree with TRBD1. V trimming: 5 bases; J trimming: 10 bases; junction bases outside the gene matches: 11. Per the germline V gene, CDR1 is SEHNR and CDR2 is FQNEAQ (reference sequence). The length of the CDR3 is 14 residues.

V usage is TRBV6-6 and J usage is TRBJ2-1, with 14 bases that match TRBD2. Germline V gene lookup returns CDR1 MNHNY and CDR2 SVGAGI (reference sequence). This CDR3 region has 14 residues. V was clipped by 5 bases and J by 7 bases; unmatched bases: 1. The CDR3 sequence is CASSGTSGGNEQFF. CDR3 bases: TGTGCCAGCAGTGGGACTAGCGGGGGTAATGAGCAGTTCTTC.

The chain employs TRBV28 and TRBJ1-1; the match to TRBD1 covers 8 bases. The CDR3 extends over 16 amino acids. CDR1 and CDR2 from the germline V gene are MDHEN and SYDVKM. The ends lost 5 bases at V and 1 base at J; junction bases unmatched: 9. CDR3: CASSIRTGSGNTEAFF. The CDR3 nucleotides read TGTGCCAGCAGTATCCGGACAGGGAGTGGGAACACTGAAGCTTTCTTT.

The chain carries TRBV2 and TRBJ1-1; TRBD1 aligns across 11 bases. The trim removed 6 bases at V and 8 bases at J, leaving 5 bases unmatched. CDR1 and CDR2 from the germline V gene are SNHLY and FYNNEI. This CDR3 comprises 13 residues. The CDR3 loop reads CASSLGQGAEAFF. The CDR3, as DNA: TGTGCCAGCAGCCTAGGACAGGGGGCGGAAGCTTTCTTT.

V gene TRBV7-2 combines with J gene TRBJ1-1, with D uncertain. This CDR3 contains 15 residues. The germline V gene has CDR1 SGHTA and CDR2 FQGNSA. The V gene lost 5 bases and the J gene lost 1 base, with 14 bases spanning the gap. The CDR3 reads CASSPMKGANTEAFF. The DNA for the CDR3 is TGTGCCAGCAGCCCGATGAAAGGAGCGAACACTGAAGCTTTCTTT.

The chain combines TRBV4-2 with TRBJ2-5, with a tentative D call TRBD2 (6 bases). Germline CDR1 LGHNA, CDR2 YNFKEQ. This CDR3 region has 15 residues. V dropped 0 bases and J dropped 5 bases, with 13 bases sitting between them. The CDR3 DNA is TGTGCCAGCAGCCAAGAAGCGGGCCGGGGTGAGACCCAGTACTTC. Its translation is CASSQEAGRGETQYF.

The V gene is TRBV6-2 or TRBV6-3, the J gene TRBJ2-7; 8 positions match TRBD1. The germline CDR1 and CDR2 sequences are MNHEY and SVGEGT. The CDR3 is 14 amino acids. Trimming at V came to 7 bases and at J to 2 bases, leaving 7 bases not matched to a gene. CDR3 nucleotides: TGTGCCAGCAACCCAGGGGGCCCTCCCTACGAGCAGTACTTC. Translation gives CASNPGGPPYEQYF.

The chain recombines TRBV5-1 with TRBJ2-5, with 14 bases that match TRBD2. CDR3 length equals 14 residues. The V gene end was trimmed by 5 bases and the J gene end by 3 bases; junction bases not matched to a gene: 0. CDR1 is SGHRS and CDR2 is YFSETQ in the germline V gene. CDR3 nucleotides: TGCGCCAGCAGGACTAGCGGGGGGGAAGAGACCCAGTACTTC. It encodes CASRTSGGEETQYF.

The chain uses TRBV5-1 and TRBJ2-3; 8 nucleotides line up with TRBD1. CDR1 and CDR2 from the germline V gene are SGHRS and YFSETQ. With 1 base clipped from V and 4 bases from J, the junction kept 5 bases outside the gene matches. The CDR3 has 15 residues. The CDR3, as DNA: TGCGCCAGCAGCTTGCCCGGGACAGGTGCAGATACGCAGTATTTT. The encoded protein is CASSLPGTGADTQYF.

The rearrangement uses TRBV6-2 or TRBV6-3 and TRBJ1-1; 12 bases are a match to TRBD1. CDR1 and CDR2 from the germline V gene are MNHEY and SVGEGT. V lost 2 bases to trimming and J lost 0 bases; unmatched junction nucleotides: 10. The CDR3 has 19 residues. As DNA, the CDR3 is TGTGCCAGCAGTTACGGGAGTGGAGGGACAGGGGGCATGAACACTGAAGCTTTCTTT. Protein: CASSYGSGGTGGMNTEAFF.

The chain has TRBV4-2 and TRBJ2-2, with 12 bases matching TRBD1. CDR1 and CDR2 (germline): LGHNA, YNFKEQ. The CDR3 runs 16 residues. V lost 3 bases to trimming and J lost 6 bases; unmatched junction nucleotides: 5. The CDR3 nucleotides read TGTGCCAGCAGCCATCCCGGGACAGGGGGCGCCGGGGAGCTGTTTTTT. Translation gives CASSHPGTGGAGELFF.

The chain links TRBV3-1 (or the pseudogene TRBV3-2) to TRBJ2-7; 8 nucleotides align to TRBD1. Germline V gene sequence: CDR1 LGHDT, CDR2 YNNKEL (reference sequence). V dropped 4 bases and J dropped 7; count of bases not matched to a gene: 12. This CDR3 is built from 15 residues. The CDR3 spells CASSPGQGLRGEQYF. The CDR3 DNA follows: TGTGCCAGCAGCCCCGGACAGGGTCTTCGGGGAGAGCAGTACTTC.

The chain links TRBV4-2 to TRBJ1-2; maybe TRBD1 (6 bases). The CDR3 runs to 18 residues. The germline V and J ends were trimmed by 0 bases and 8 bases, with 25 bases remaining between them. From germline, CDR1 is LGHNA and CDR2 YNFKEQ. This CDR3 reads CASSQDPSGGQRRGGYTF. Written as DNA, the CDR3 is TGTGCCAGCAGCCAAGACCCCTCGGGGGGACAACGGAGGGGGGGCTACACCTTC.

This CDR3 is CASSRRDSYNEQFF. The CDR3, as DNA: TGTGCCAGCAGCAGACGGGACTCCTACAATGAGCAGTTCTTC. V gene TRBV2 combines with J gene TRBJ2-1; D is perhaps TRBD2 (5 bases). There are 14 residues in the CDR3. Looked up from germline, CDR1 is SNHLY and CDR2 is FYNNEI. V was cut by 6 bases and J by 0 bases, with 9 bases left in between.

The CDR3 sequence is CASSLSEAQRGSEDTQYF. The DNA for the CDR3 is TGTGCCAGCAGCTTGAGTGAGGCCCAGCGGGGGTCAGAGGATACGCAGTATTTT. This chain connects TRBV5-5 to TRBJ2-3, with 8 nucleotides matching TRBD2. Germline-derived CDR1 and CDR2 are SGHKS and YYEKEE (reference sequence). Trimming cost V 1 base and J 6 bases; bases outside gene matches: 16. This CDR3 is built from 18 residues.